This entry is about one T cell receptor beta chain. These data belong to a study of blood T cell repertoires in COVID-19. Study-wide context: Acute and convalescent COVID-19 samples came from the United States, Italy and Spain. In each case, the material was cDNA or gDNA derived from T cells, B-cell-depleted T cells, or PBMCs.

Original data processing: Amplification with reference gene primers provided the estimates of nucleated cell counts. Produced via immunoSEQ multiplex PCR; TCRdb's table is partial and in-frame only. From that table come the V and J calls and clone size; the DNA was used to work out D and trimming. Of fewer than 80,000 clones in the sample, about 73% were seen once. The TCR was taken from a man aged 55 to 70 with acute or convalescent COVID-19. The sample consisted of peripheral blood.

The CDR3 here is CASSLYGTGGSPLHF. The CDR3 bases are TGTGCCAGTAGTCTCTACGGGACAGGCGGTTCACCCCTCCACTTT. The chain couples TRBV19 to TRBJ1-6; 8 nucleotides agree with TRBD1. Germline V CDR1 and CDR2: LNHDA, SQIVND (reference sequence). The CDR3 sequence is 15 residues long. Trimming at V came to 5 bases and at J to 9 bases, leaving 9 bases not matched to a gene.